This T cell receptor beta chain comes out of a study of spatial heterogeneity in lung cancer. The wider study: Among detected sequences, beta-chain ones consistently exceeded alpha-chain ones in number. The average count in raw reads for each unique TCR and UMI combination exceeded 8.5 appearances.

This CDR3 comprises 16 residues. In germline, CDR1 is SGHDT, CDR2 YYEEEE. V shed 4 bases and J shed 5 bases, with 22 bases lying between them. This clonotype turned up a few times. This sample's time point: sample taken at primary tumor resection. Sequencing of whole RNA from tumor, nontumor lung or frozen PBMC involved no sorting. There were 75 or so donors, all of them untreated patients with early-stage non-small cell lung cancer. TCR cDNA molecules each had a unique molecular identifier. TCRdb fed the 5' RACE reads into MiXCR, producing one record per CDR3 protein. Altogether 90,000 to 95,000 distinct CDR3 sequences are present, approximately 12% being singletons, with the ten largest covering about 41%.

The receptor comes from a male donor with early-stage non-small cell lung cancer. V usage is TRBV5-6 and J usage is TRBJ2-7, with D hard to call. The sequencing used PBMCs, collected at surgery. The CDR3 spells CASSTQLGAARDEQYF. DNA of the CDR3: TGTGCCAGCAGCACCCAACTTGGTGCGGCCCGGGACGAGCAGTACTTC. Full variable domain (rest looked up from reference TRBV5-6 and TRBJ2-7): DAGVTQSPTHLIKTRGQQVTLRCSPKSGHDTVSWYQQALGQGPQFIFQYYEEEERQRGNFPDRFSGHQFPNYSSELNVNALLLGDSALYLCASSTQLGAARDEQYFGPGTRLTVT.